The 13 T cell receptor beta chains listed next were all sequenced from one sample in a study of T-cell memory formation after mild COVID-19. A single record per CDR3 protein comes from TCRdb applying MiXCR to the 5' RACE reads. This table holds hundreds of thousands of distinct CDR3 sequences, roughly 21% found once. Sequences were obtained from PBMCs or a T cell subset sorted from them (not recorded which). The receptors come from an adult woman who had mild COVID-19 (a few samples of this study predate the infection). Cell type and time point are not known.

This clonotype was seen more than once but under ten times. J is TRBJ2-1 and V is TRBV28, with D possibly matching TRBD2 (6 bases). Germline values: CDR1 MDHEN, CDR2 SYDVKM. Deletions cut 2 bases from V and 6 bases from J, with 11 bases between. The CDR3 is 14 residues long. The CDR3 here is CASSLMWRGNEQFF. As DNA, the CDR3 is TGTGCCAGCAGTTTAATGTGGAGGGGCAATGAGCAGTTCTTC.

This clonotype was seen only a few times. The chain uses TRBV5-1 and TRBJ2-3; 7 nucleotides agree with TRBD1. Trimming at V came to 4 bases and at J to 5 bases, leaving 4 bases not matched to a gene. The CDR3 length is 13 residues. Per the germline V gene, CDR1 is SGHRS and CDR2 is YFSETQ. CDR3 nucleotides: TGCGCCAGCAGCCCCCAGGGGGTAGATACGCAGTATTTT. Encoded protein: CASSPQGVDTQYF.

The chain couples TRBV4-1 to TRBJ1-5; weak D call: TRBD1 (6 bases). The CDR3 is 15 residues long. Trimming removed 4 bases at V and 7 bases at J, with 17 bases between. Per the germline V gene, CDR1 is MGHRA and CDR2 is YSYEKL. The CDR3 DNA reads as TGCGCCAGCAGCCGGCAGCCAGGGGTGGTGCAGCCCCAGCATTTT. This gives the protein CASSRQPGVVQPQHF.

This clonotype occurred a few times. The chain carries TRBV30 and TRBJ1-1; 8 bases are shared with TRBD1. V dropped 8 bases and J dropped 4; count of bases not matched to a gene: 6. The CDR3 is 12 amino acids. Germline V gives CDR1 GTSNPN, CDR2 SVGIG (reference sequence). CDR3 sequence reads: CAGHRGSTEAFF. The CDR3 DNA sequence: TGTGCCGGACACAGGGGGTCCACTGAAGCTTTCTTT.

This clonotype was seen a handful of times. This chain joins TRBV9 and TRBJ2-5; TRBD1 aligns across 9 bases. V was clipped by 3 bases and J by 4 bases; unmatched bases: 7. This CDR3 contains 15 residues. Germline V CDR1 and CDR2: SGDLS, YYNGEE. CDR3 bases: TGTGCCAGCAGCGGTTCCGGGACAGGGTTAGAGACCCAGTACTTC. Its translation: CASSGSGTGLETQYF.

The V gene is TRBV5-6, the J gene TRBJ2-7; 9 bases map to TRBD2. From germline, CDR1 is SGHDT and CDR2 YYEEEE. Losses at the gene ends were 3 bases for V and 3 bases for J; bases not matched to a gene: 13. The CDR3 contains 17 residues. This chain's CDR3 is CASSSPGGVAGDYEQYF. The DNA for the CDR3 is TGTGCCAGCAGCTCCCCCGGGGGAGTAGCGGGGGACTACGAGCAGTACTTC.

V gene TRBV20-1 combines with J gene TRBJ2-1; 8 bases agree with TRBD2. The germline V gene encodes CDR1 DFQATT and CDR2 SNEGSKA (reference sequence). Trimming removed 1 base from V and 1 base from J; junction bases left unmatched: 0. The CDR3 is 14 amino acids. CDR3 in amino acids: CSARVAGSYNEQFF. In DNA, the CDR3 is TGCAGTGCTAGAGTAGCGGGGTCCTACAATGAGCAGTTCTTC.

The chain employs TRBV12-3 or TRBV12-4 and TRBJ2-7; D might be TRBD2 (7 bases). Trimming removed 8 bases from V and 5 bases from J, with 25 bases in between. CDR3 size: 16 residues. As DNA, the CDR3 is TGTGCCAGCCCCCTCGGGGACAACGGGGGGTCGGACGAGCAGTACTTC. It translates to CASPLGDNGGSDEQYF.

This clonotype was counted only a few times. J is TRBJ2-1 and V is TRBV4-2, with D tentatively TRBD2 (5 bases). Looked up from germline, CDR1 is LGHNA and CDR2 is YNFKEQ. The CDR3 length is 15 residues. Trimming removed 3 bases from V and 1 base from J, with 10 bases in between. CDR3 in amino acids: CASSQGASSYNEQFF. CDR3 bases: TGTGCCAGCAGCCAGGGAGCTAGTTCCTACAATGAGCAGTTCTTC.

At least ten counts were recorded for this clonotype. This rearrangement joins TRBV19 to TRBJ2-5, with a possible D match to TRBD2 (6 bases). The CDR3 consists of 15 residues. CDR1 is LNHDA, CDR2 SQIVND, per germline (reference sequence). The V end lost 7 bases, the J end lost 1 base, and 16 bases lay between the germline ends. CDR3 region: CASKDGGGIQETQYF. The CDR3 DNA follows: TGTGCCAGTAAAGATGGAGGAGGGATCCAAGAGACCCAGTACTTC.

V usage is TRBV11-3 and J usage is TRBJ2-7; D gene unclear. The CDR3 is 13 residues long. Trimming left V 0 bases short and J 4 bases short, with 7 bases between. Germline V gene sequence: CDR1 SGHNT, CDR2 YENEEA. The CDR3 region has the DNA TGTGCCAGCAGCTTAGATAACAGTTACGAGCAGTACTTC. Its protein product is CASSLDNSYEQYF.

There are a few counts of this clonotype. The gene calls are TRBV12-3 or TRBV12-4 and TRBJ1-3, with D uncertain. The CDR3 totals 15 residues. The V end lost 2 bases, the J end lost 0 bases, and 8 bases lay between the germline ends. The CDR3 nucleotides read TGTGCCAGCAGTTTAAGAGTATTCTCTGGAAACACCATATATTTT. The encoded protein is CASSLRVFSGNTIYF.

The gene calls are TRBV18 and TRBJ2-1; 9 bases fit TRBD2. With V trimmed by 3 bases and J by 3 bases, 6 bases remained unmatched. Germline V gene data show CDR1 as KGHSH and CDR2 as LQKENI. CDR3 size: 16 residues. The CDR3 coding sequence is TGTGCCAGCTCACCGTCTAGCGGGAACCTCTACAATGAGCAGTTCTTC. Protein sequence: CASSPSSGNLYNEQFF.